One sample yielded the 29 T cell receptor beta chains listed below, sequenced in a study of T cell changes during pregnancy in multiple sclerosis. TCRdb's copy holds only in-frame clones and misses some; the assay was immunoSEQ multiplex PCR. The sample has around 40,000 clones; over 80% are singletons. The sequencing here drew on CD4+ T cells from peripheral blood mononuclear cells, taken in the third trimester of pregnancy. These receptor sequences come from a female donor in good health, enrolled as a control in a pregnancy study.

The genes are TRBV14 and TRBJ2-2; D is ambiguous. The germline gives CDR1 SGHDN, CDR2 FVKESK. The CDR3 has 13 amino acids. V gave up 4 bases and J gave up 1 base, with 4 bases separating them. The CDR3 nucleotides are TGTGCCAGCAGCCTCCTGAACACCGGGGAGCTGTTTTTT. Translating it yields CASSLLNTGELFF.

The sample holds one count of this clone. The chain has TRBV7-9 and TRBJ2-1; D may be TRBD1 (5 bases). CDR1 SEHNR and CDR2 FQNEAQ come from the germline V gene (reference sequence). Trimming took 3 bases from V and 7 from J, leaving 16 bases between them. The CDR3 has 15 residues. The CDR3 nucleotides read TGTGCCAGCAGCTTCCCCCCTATAGGGGTTAATGAGCAGTTCTTC. Encoded protein: CASSFPPIGVNEQFF.

The CDR3 DNA is TGTGCCAGCTCACCCTCCCGGACAGGGTACGAGCAGTACTTC. It is translated as CASSPSRTGYEQYF. This chain connects TRBV18 to TRBJ2-7; TRBD1 matches 8 bases. Germline V gene sequence: CDR1 KGHSH, CDR2 LQKENI. The CDR3 has 14 residues. Trimming removed 3 bases from V and 4 bases from J; junction bases left unmatched: 5.

This clone appeared once. The chain joins TRBV7-2 to TRBJ2-7; 11 bases match TRBD2. V shed 1 base and J 3 bases; nucleotides not matched to a gene: 2. The CDR3 runs 15 residues. Germline V gene data show CDR1 as SGHTA and CDR2 as FQGNSA. The CDR3 region has the DNA TGTGCCAGCAGCTTAGATCTAGCGGGAGGCTACGAGCAGTACTTC. Protein sequence: CASSLDLAGGYEQYF. The variable domain in full, completed from reference TRBV7-2 and TRBJ2-7, reads GAGVSQSPSNKVTEKGKDVELRCDPISGHTALYWYRQSLGQGLEFLIYFQGNSAPDKSGLPSDRFSAERTGGSVSTLTIQRTQQEDSAVYLCASSLDLAGGYEQYFGPGTRLTVT.

This sequence joins TRBV7-9 and TRBJ1-2, with 8 nucleotides matching TRBD1. V lost 3 bases and J lost 4; bases outside the gene matches: 1. The CDR3 totals 13 residues. CDR1 and CDR2 from the germline V gene are SEHNR and FQNEAQ (reference sequence). CDR3 in amino acids: CASSFGTGYGYTF. The CDR3 bases are TGTGCCAGCAGCTTCGGGACAGGCTATGGCTACACCTTC.

The CDR3 nucleotides are TGTGCCAGCAGCTTTATCTTCCAGGTCCAGCTGCCCCAGCATTTT. It encodes CASSFIFQVQLPQHF. V and J are TRBV5-8 and TRBJ1-5; no clear D gene. V gave up 2 bases and J gave up 9 bases, with 18 bases separating them. The CDR3 sequence is 15 residues long. Germline V gene sequence: CDR1 SGHTS, CDR2 YDEGEE.

This chain links TRBV19 with TRBJ1-1, with TRBD1 as a possible D gene (5 bases). V was clipped by 7 bases and J by 0 bases, with 15 bases between them. The germline CDR1 and CDR2 sequences are LNHDA and SQIVND (reference sequence). The length of the CDR3 is 15 residues. CDR3 nucleotides: TGTGCCAGTATCCGAACCGGGGGGTTGAACACTGAAGCTTTCTTT. Its translation: CASIRTGGLNTEAFF.

The CDR3, as DNA: TGTGCCAGCAGTCTCCCCACGTGGACGGGGGGATATGGCTACACCTTC. Its translation: CASSLPTWTGGYGYTF. The chain couples TRBV28 to TRBJ1-2; tentatively, D is TRBD1 (5 bases). This CDR3 has 16 amino acids. Trimming cost V 5 bases and J 5 bases, with 21 bases left between them. In germline, CDR1 is MDHEN, CDR2 SYDVKM.

The V and J genes are TRBV30 and TRBJ2-5, with 11 bases lining up with TRBD1. V dropped 5 bases and J dropped 5; count of bases not matched to a gene: 7. The CDR3 has 14 residues. The germline V gene encodes CDR1 GTSNPN and CDR2 SVGIG (reference sequence). The CDR3, as DNA: TGTGCCTGGGGGACAGGGGGGTCCGGGGAGACCCAGTACTTC. This codes for CAWGTGGSGETQYF.

The chain uses TRBV6-1 and TRBJ2-5; D possibly corresponds to TRBD1 (5 bases). CDR1 MNHNS and CDR2 SASEGT come from the germline V gene. The CDR3 consists of 14 residues. V was cut by 1 base and J by 3 bases, with 9 bases left in between. In DNA, the CDR3 is TGTGCCAGCAGTGAAGTGAGCAGGGAAGAGACCCAGTACTTC. Protein: CASSEVSREETQYF.

This chain uses TRBV7-9 with TRBJ1-4, with no clear D. V shed 1 base and J shed 5 bases, with 8 bases lying between them. The CDR3 totals 14 residues. Germline V gene lookup returns CDR1 SEHNR and CDR2 FQNEAQ (reference sequence). CDR3 bases: TGTGCCAGCAGCTTAGGCAGAGGGAATGAAAAACTGTTTTTT. Translation gives CASSLGRGNEKLFF.

The chain recombines TRBV5-1 with TRBJ1-3, with TRBD1 identical over 8 bases. The V gene end was trimmed by 3 bases and the J gene end by 2 bases; junction bases not matched to a gene: 1. The CDR3 has 14 residues. From germline, CDR1 is SGHRS and CDR2 YFSETQ. The CDR3 is CASSSGGAGNTIYF. The CDR3 coding sequence is TGCGCCAGCAGCTCAGGGGGCGCTGGAAACACCATATATTTT. Based on the CDR3 plus reference TRBV5-1 and TRBJ1-3, the full variable domain is KAGVTQTPRYLIKTRGQQVTLSCSPISGHRSVSWYQQTPGQGLQFLFEYFSETQRNKGNFPGRFSGRQFSNSRSEMNVSTLELGDSALYLCASSSGGAGNTIYFGEGSWLTVV.

This clone was seen just once. This rearrangement joins TRBV7-3 to TRBJ2-3; D unclear. The germline V gene encodes CDR1 SGHTA and CDR2 FQGTGA. This CDR3 contains 15 residues. Trimming removed 1 base from V and 3 bases from J, with 11 bases in between. This CDR3 is CASSLSPEFTDTQYF. The CDR3 region has the DNA TGTGCCAGCAGCTTAAGTCCGGAGTTTACAGATACGCAGTATTTT.

The chain carries TRBV5-1 and TRBJ2-1, with TRBD1 matching over 7 bases. The CDR3 consists of 17 residues. J gave up 0 bases and V 2 bases, and 8 bases lay outside the gene matches. CDR1 SGHRS and CDR2 YFSETQ come from the germline V gene. The chain's CDR3 is CASSLGQVSSSYNEQFF. The CDR3 DNA reads TGCGCCAGCAGCTTAGGACAGGTTAGTAGCTCCTACAATGAGCAGTTCTTC.

This clone was seen just once. V gene TRBV2 combines with J gene TRBJ2-3, with unresolved D. The CDR3 runs 12 residues. CDR1 and CDR2 from the germline V gene are SNHLY and FYNNEI. V gave up 5 bases and J gave up 5 bases, with 8 bases separating them. CDR3 nucleotide sequence: TGTGCCAGCAGTACAGTCGGAGATACGCAGTATTTT. Its translation is CASSTVGDTQYF.

The chain joins TRBV2 to TRBJ2-2; D is possibly TRBD1 (5 bases). V lost 6 bases to trimming and J lost 8 bases, with 7 bases between them. The CDR3 has 11 residues. Germline lookup yields CDR1 SNHLY and CDR2 FYNNEI. In nucleotides, the CDR3 is TGTGCCAGCAGGAACAGGGGGGAGCTGTTTTTT. Protein sequence: CASRNRGELFF.

V and J are TRBV7-3 and TRBJ2-6; 10 bases match TRBD2. Germline V gene lookup returns CDR1 SGHTA and CDR2 FQGTGA. The CDR3 covers 18 residues. V shed 5 bases, J shed 0 bases, and the junction held 7 bases outside the gene matches. CDR3: CASSPGTSVASGANVLTF. CDR3 nucleotides: TGTGCCAGCAGCCCTGGGACTAGCGTGGCCTCTGGGGCCAACGTCCTGACTTTC.

The chain couples TRBV30 to TRBJ2-3; 8 bases fit TRBD2. Germline CDR1 GTSNPN, CDR2 SVGIG (reference sequence). The CDR3 has 12 amino acids. J was trimmed by 5 bases and V by 5 bases; bases with no gene match: 3. The CDR3 region is CAWGTSGDTQYF. CDR3 DNA sequence: TGTGCCTGGGGTACTAGCGGAGATACGCAGTATTTT.

The V gene is TRBV14, the J gene TRBJ2-7; 12 bases match TRBD2. The CDR3 is made up of 15 amino acids. Trimming at V came to 4 bases and at J to 2 bases, leaving 3 bases not matched to a gene. Germline CDR1 and CDR2: SGHDN and FVKESK. CDR3 sequence: CASSLRLAGAYEQYF. The CDR3 DNA reads TGTGCCAGCAGCCTAAGACTAGCGGGGGCCTACGAGCAGTACTTC.

The chain links TRBV5-4 to TRBJ2-2; perhaps TRBD2 as D (6 bases). This CDR3 has 15 residues. The ends were cut back, 2 bases at V and 7 bases at J, with 15 bases in the middle. Germline-derived CDR1 and CDR2 are SGHNT and YYREEE (reference sequence). CDR3 nucleotides: TGTGCCAGCAGCTTAATCGCTAGCGTCGGCGGGGAGCTGTTTTTT. It yields the protein CASSLIASVGGELFF.

CDR3 DNA sequence: TGTGCCAGCAGCGTTGGAGCGGGACCTACCGGGGAGCTGTTTTTT. Translated: CASSVGAGPTGELFF. The chain joins TRBV9 to TRBJ2-2; 7 bases agree with TRBD2. Germline loops: CDR1 SGDLS, CDR2 YYNGEE. CDR3 length equals 15 residues. With V trimmed by 2 bases and J by 5 bases, 6 bases remained unmatched.

This clone was seen a few times. The rearrangement joins TRBV4-3 to TRBJ1-3; 8 bases are a match to TRBD1. J was trimmed by 0 bases and V by 0 bases; bases with no gene match: 4. The length of the CDR3 is 17 residues. Germline V gene lookup returns CDR1 LGHNA and CDR2 YSLEER. In nucleotides, the CDR3 is TGCGCCAGCAGCCAAGATCGGGACAGGTTCTCTGGAAACACCATATATTTT. Protein: CASSQDRDRFSGNTIYF.

This clone was recorded a few times. The rearrangement links TRBV7-9 to TRBJ2-1; possibly TRBD2 for D (6 bases). Looked up from germline, CDR1 is SEHNR and CDR2 is FQNEAQ (reference sequence). Trimming stripped 8 bases from V and 9 bases from J, with 11 bases between. The CDR3 consists of 11 residues. The CDR3 reads CASLGRSEQFF. CDR3 nucleotide sequence: TGTGCCAGCCTAGGGAGGAGTGAGCAGTTCTTC.

This rearrangement joins TRBV28 to TRBJ1-5; 7 bases are shared with TRBD1. J was trimmed by 9 bases and V by 3 bases; bases with no gene match: 14. This CDR3 is 16 amino acids long. Germline CDR1 is MDHEN and CDR2 is SYDVKM. The CDR3 sequence: CASSFDEGAGGRPQHF. In DNA form, the CDR3 reads TGTGCCAGCAGTTTTGATGAGGGTGCAGGGGGAAGGCCCCAGCATTTT.

This clone has just one count. The chain combines TRBV10-1 with TRBJ2-1; 8 nucleotides align to TRBD2. With V trimmed by 7 bases and J by 9 bases, 8 bases remained unmatched. From germline, CDR1 is WNHNN and CDR2 SYGVQD (reference sequence). This CDR3 comprises 13 residues. CDR3 DNA: TGCGCCAGCAATCAGCTAGCGGGCGGTGAGCAGTTCTTC. Residues: CASNQLAGGEQFF.

V is TRBV28 and J is TRBJ2-7; D is possibly TRBD2 (6 bases). The CDR3 is 13 amino acids. V lost 6 bases and J lost 10, with 19 bases in between. Looked up from germline, CDR1 is MDHEN and CDR2 is SYDVKM. This CDR3 is CASRSSGLPNQYF. The CDR3 DNA reads as TGTGCCAGCAGGTCTTCGGGACTCCCGAACCAGTACTTC. The full variable domain, with the rest looked up from reference TRBV28 and TRBJ2-7, is DVKVTQSSRYLVKRTGEKVFLECVQDMDHENMFWYRQDPGLGLRLIYFSYDVKMKEKGDIPEGYSVSREKKERFSLILESASTNQTSMYLCASRSSGLPNQYFGPGTRLTVT.

The rearrangement joins TRBV30 to TRBJ2-2, with 7 positions matching TRBD2. Losses at the gene ends were 4 bases for V and 4 bases for J; bases not matched to a gene: 15. The CDR3 spans 17 residues. The germline CDR1 and CDR2 sequences are GTSNPN and SVGIG (reference sequence). CDR3 nucleotide sequence: TGTGCCTGGACCTACCTCTTGAGCGGGGCTAGCACCGGGGAGCTGTTTTTT. This sequence encodes CAWTYLLSGASTGELFF.

The V call is TRBV6-6, the J call TRBJ1-1; no firm D call. Germline assignment: CDR1 MNHNY and CDR2 SVGAGI (reference sequence). The V and J ends lost 0 bases and 2 bases respectively, with 4 bases between them. The CDR3 spans 13 residues. The CDR3 protein is CASSYSINTEAFF. CDR3 bases: TGTGCCAGCAGTTACTCCATTAACACTGAAGCTTTCTTT.

The gene calls are TRBV19 and TRBJ1-5, with 8 nucleotides matching TRBD1. The J segment lost 4 bases and the V segment lost 2 bases, leaving 7 bases of the junction unmatched. The length of the CDR3 is 16 residues. The germline V gene encodes CDR1 LNHDA and CDR2 SQIVND (reference sequence). The chain's CDR3 is CASSIRGQGANQPQHF. The CDR3 DNA follows: TGTGCCAGTAGTATAAGAGGGCAGGGGGCGAATCAGCCCCAGCATTTT.